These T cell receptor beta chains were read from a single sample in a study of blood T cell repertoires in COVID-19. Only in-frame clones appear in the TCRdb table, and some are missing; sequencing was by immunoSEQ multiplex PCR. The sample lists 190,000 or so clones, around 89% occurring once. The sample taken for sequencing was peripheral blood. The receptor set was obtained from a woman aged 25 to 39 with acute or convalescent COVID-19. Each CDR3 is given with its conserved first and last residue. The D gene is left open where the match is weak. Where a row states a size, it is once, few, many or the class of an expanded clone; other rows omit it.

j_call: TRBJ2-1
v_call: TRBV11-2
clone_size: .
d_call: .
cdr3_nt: TGTGCCAGCAGCTTACAGAGGTCCTACAATGAGCAGTTCTTC
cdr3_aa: CASSLQRSYNEQFF

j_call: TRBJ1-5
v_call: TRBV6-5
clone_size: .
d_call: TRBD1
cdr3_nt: TGTGCCAGCAGGCCCCAGGGGGAAGGACAGCCCCAGCATTTT
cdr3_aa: CASRPQGEGQPQHF

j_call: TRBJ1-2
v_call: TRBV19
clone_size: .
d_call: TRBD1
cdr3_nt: TGTGCCAGTAGTATACGGGGACAGGGGTCCCCCACCTTC
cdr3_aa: CASSIRGQGSPTF

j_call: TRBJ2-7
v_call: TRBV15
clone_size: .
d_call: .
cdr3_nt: TGTGCCACCAGCAGAGATATCGGCGGTTCCTACGAGCAGTACTTC
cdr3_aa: CATSRDIGGSYEQYF

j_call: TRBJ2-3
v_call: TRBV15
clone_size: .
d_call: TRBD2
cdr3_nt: TGTGCCACCAGCAGAGGAACCGCTAGCGGAAGCACAGATACGCAGTATTTT
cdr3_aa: CATSRGTASGSTDTQYF

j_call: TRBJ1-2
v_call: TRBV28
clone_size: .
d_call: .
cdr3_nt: TGTGCCAGCAGTTTAAGAGAGGGAGAATATGGCTACACCTTC
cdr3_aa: CASSLREGEYGYTF

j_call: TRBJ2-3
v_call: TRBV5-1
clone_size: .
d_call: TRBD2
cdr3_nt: TGCGCCAGCAGCTTAGCGGGAGGGAGAGGAGATACGCAGTATTTT
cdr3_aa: CASSLAGGRGDTQYF

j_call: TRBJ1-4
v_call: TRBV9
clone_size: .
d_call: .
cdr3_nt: TGTGCCAGCAGCAACACGGAGGGGCTAAGTGAAAAACTGTTTTTT
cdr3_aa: CASSNTEGLSEKLFF

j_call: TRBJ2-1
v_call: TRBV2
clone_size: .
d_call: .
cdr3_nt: TGTGCCAGCATCGCCGGACAGTCCCCCAGCTACAATGAGCAGTTCTTC
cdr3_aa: CASIAGQSPSYNEQFF

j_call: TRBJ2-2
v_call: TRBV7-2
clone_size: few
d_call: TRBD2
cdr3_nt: TGTGCCAGCAGCCCCAAGCGGGAGAACACCGGGGAGCTGTTTTTT
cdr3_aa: CASSPKRENTGELFF

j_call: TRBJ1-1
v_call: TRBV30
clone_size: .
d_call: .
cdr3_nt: TGTGCCTGGGGGGGGCGAACCTTTGGGGCTTTCTTT
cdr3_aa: CAWGGRTFGAFF

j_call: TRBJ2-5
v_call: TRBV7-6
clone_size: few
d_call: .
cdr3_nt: TGTGCCAGCAGCTTATTTAGTAGGACTCGGGAGACCCAGTACTTC
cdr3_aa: CASSLFSRTRETQYF

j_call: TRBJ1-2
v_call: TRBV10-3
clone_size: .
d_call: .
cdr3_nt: TGTGCCATCAGTGGTAGAGGACACTACACCTTC
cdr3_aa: CAISGRGHYTF

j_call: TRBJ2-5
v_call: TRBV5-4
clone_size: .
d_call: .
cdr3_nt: TGTGCCAGCAGCCCGACTAGAGGCCTGAAGGAGACCCAGTACTTC
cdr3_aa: CASSPTRGLKETQYF

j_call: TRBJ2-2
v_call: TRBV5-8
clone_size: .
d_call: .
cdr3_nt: TGTGCCAGCAGGTTAACGAACACCGGGGAGCTGTTTTTT
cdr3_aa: CASRLTNTGELFF